A single sample is the source of the 16 T cell receptor beta chains below, sequenced in a study of T cell repertoires in cytomegalovirus infection. One entry per CDR3 protein results from TCRdb running MiXCR on the reads. The data show fewer than 1,000,000 distinct CDR3 sequences, 30% to 40% seen once. The antigens these receptors bind are not known. The sample here was cultured CD8+ T cells from PBMCs, taken from culture after CMV antigen stimulation. The receptor set was obtained from a human donor in good health (CMV status not recorded). Some clones in this sample may be carry-over from other donors' samples.

This rearrangement joins TRBV9 to TRBJ1-1; D remains unclear. The length of the CDR3 is 15 residues. The germline V and J ends were trimmed by 0 bases and 1 base, with 10 bases remaining between them. Germline-derived CDR1 and CDR2 are SGDLS and YYNGEE. This CDR3 reads CASSVVWSGNTEAFF. DNA of the CDR3: TGTGCCAGCAGCGTAGTTTGGTCCGGGAACACTGAAGCTTTCTTT.

The chain links TRBV20-1 to TRBJ1-2, with no clear D. The CDR3 sequence is 14 residues long. V lost 6 bases, J lost 5 bases, and 19 bases lay in between. The germline V gene encodes CDR1 DFQATT and CDR2 SNEGSKA (reference sequence). The CDR3 sequence is CSAPLGRTIYGYTF. The CDR3, as DNA: TGCAGTGCCCCCTTGGGTAGGACCATTTATGGCTACACCTTC.

The rearrangement uses TRBV4-3 and TRBJ2-1; no firm D call. There are 15 residues in the CDR3. V gave up 2 bases and J gave up 8 bases, with 16 bases separating them. Germline V gene data show CDR1 as LGHNA and CDR2 as YSLEER. The CDR3 DNA sequence: TGCGCCAGCAGCCAAACGGATATAGCTGGGTATGAGCAGTTCTTC. Amino acid sequence: CASSQTDIAGYEQFF.

This chain connects TRBV20-1 to TRBJ2-7, with D perhaps matching TRBD1 (6 bases). The CDR3 has 14 amino acids. CDR1 is DFQATT, CDR2 SNEGSKA, per germline (reference sequence). V lost 0 bases to trimming and J lost 4 bases, with 13 bases between them. The CDR3 region has the DNA TGCAGTGCTAGAGACAGGGGATCGGGGTACGAGCAGTACGTC. Protein sequence: CSARDRGSGYEQYV.

This clonotype has more than one count but fewer than ten. The chain uses TRBV4-1 and TRBJ2-7, with TRBD1 as a possible D gene (5 bases). Germline-derived CDR1 and CDR2 are MGHRA and YSYEKL. The CDR3 runs to 14 residues. With 4 bases removed from V and 2 bases from J, the gap between germline ends came to 12 bases. The CDR3 here is CASSLRVGTYEQYV. The CDR3 nucleotides are TGCGCCAGCAGCCTCAGGGTAGGGACCTACGAGCAGTACGTC.

The CDR3 DNA sequence: TGTGCCAGCAGTTGGGTCAGGTCTGGGGCCAACGTCCTGACTTTC. Protein: CASSWVRSGANVLTF. J is TRBJ2-6 and V is TRBV12-3 or TRBV12-4; D call uncertain. The CDR3 has 15 residues. V dropped 4 bases and J dropped 1 base, with 8 bases sitting between them.

The chain uses TRBV5-6 and TRBJ2-1; D not certain. The V gene lost 2 bases and the J gene lost 6 bases, with 15 bases spanning the gap. CDR1 is SGHDT and CDR2 is YYEEEE in the germline V gene. This CDR3 comprises 15 residues. The CDR3 sequence: CASSFSRFKPNEQFF. Here the CDR3 DNA reads TGTGCCAGCAGCTTTTCTCGCTTCAAGCCCAATGAGCAGTTCTTC.

This clonotype was seen repeatedly, ten times or more. The genes are TRBV12-3 or TRBV12-4 and TRBJ1-1; D is perhaps TRBD1 (5 bases). V was shortened by 4 bases and J by 6 bases, with 9 bases between the two germline ends. The CDR3 is 12 amino acids. CDR3 loop: CASSSGLAEAFF. Here the CDR3 DNA reads TGTGCCAGCAGTTCAGGGTTGGCTGAAGCTTTCTTT.

The J gene is TRBJ2-2, the V gene TRBV24-1; D ambiguous. The V and J ends lost 1 base and 4 bases respectively, with 3 bases between them. The CDR3 runs 13 residues. Germline assignment: CDR1 KGHDR and CDR2 SFDVKD. The CDR3 DNA sequence: TGTGCCACCAGTGATTTTTTCACCGGGGAGCTGTTTTTT. Amino acids: CATSDFFTGELFF.

This clonotype turned up a few times. The rearrangement uses TRBV7-2 and TRBJ1-1; D not certain. The CDR3 extends over 14 amino acids. Trimming stripped 1 base from V and 1 base from J, with 7 bases between. The germline V gene encodes CDR1 SGHTA and CDR2 FQGNSA. CDR3 residues: CASSLVSWNTEAFF. In nucleotides, the CDR3 is TGTGCCAGCAGCTTAGTGAGTTGGAACACTGAAGCTTTCTTT.

This clonotype was seen a few times. This chain joins TRBV7-6 and TRBJ1-1; no reliable D call. CDR3 length: 13 amino acids. The ends were cut back, 5 bases at V and 3 bases at J, with 10 bases in the middle. Germline V lookup: CDR1 SGHVS, CDR2 FNYEAQ. The CDR3 coding sequence is TGTGCCAGCAGCCAGGACGGCGACACTGAAGCTTTCTTT. Protein sequence: CASSQDGDTEAFF.

There are many counts of this clonotype. J is TRBJ2-4 and V is TRBV7-9; D possibly corresponds to TRBD2 (5 bases). V shed 3 bases and J shed 15 bases, with 15 bases lying between them. This CDR3 is 12 amino acids long. Looked up from germline, CDR1 is SEHNR and CDR2 is FQNEAQ (reference sequence). CDR3 region: CASSLSGNDAYF. The CDR3 nucleotides are TGTGCCAGCAGCTTGAGCGGAAATGATGCGTACTTC.

This clonotype has a count of ten or more. J is TRBJ1-1 and V is TRBV7-2; unclear D gene. V was pared by 6 bases and J by 1 base, with 9 bases between. Germline CDR1 and CDR2: SGHTA and FQGNSA. The CDR3 contains 13 residues. The CDR3 here is CASRRKKNTEAFF. DNA for the CDR3: TGTGCCAGCAGGAGGAAAAAGAACACTGAAGCTTTCTTT.

This clonotype has ten or more counts. V and J are TRBV7-2 and TRBJ1-1, with a weak D call TRBD1 (5 bases). Germline V gene lookup returns CDR1 SGHTA and CDR2 FQGNSA. The V end lost 4 bases, the J end lost 6 bases, and 9 bases lay between the germline ends. This CDR3 is built from 12 residues. In nucleotides, the CDR3 is TGTGCCAGCAGCTGGCAGGGCTCTGAAGCTTTCTTT. Its translation is CASSWQGSEAFF. Full variable domain (remainder filled in from reference TRBV7-2 and TRBJ1-1): GAGVSQSPSNKVTEKGKDVELRCDPISGHTALYWYRQSLGQGLEFLIYFQGNSAPDKSGLPSDRFSAERTGGSVSTLTIQRTQQEDSAVYLCASSWQGSEAFFGQGTRLTVV.

This clonotype was seen many times. The genes are TRBV18 and TRBJ1-2; 7 bases map to TRBD1. Germline V gene data show CDR1 as KGHSH and CDR2 as LQKENI. Germline trimming cut 3 bases from V and 4 bases from J; bases unmatched to any gene: 20. This CDR3 has 19 amino acids. In DNA, the CDR3 is TGTGCCAGCTCACCGACCAGTCACAGAGGACAGGCTCTCATCTATGGCTACACCTTC. It specifies CASSPTSHRGQALIYGYTF.

This sequence joins TRBV5-1 and TRBJ1-2, with TRBD1 matching over 8 bases. This CDR3 contains 15 residues. The V gene's germline CDR1 is SGHRS and CDR2 YFSETQ. Trimming cost V 4 bases and J 2 bases; bases outside gene matches: 7. CDR3 protein: CASSEKQGVNYGYTF. The CDR3 DNA reads as TGCGCCAGCAGCGAAAAACAGGGGGTAAACTATGGCTACACCTTC.